This T cell receptor beta chain is from a study of blood T cell repertoires in COVID-19. For the study at large: Collection of acute and convalescent COVID-19 samples took place in the United States, Italy and Spain. PBMCs, B-cell-depleted T cells, or T cells were the source of the cDNA or gDNA that made up the material.

Here immunoSEQ multiplex PCR was the method, and the copy in TCRdb shows in-frame clones only, minus some. Of hundreds of thousands of clones detected, roughly 80% appear once; the ten largest clones hold over 7.5%. V was clipped by 0 bases and J by 0 bases, with 6 bases between them. The germline CDR1 and CDR2 sequences are LNHNV and YYDKDF (reference sequence). The length of the CDR3 is 15 residues. This clone was found once. The chain joins TRBV15 to TRBJ1-5, with unresolved D. The sequence was obtained from a man older than 75 with acute or convalescent COVID-19. Sequencing was performed on peripheral blood. The DNA of the CDR3 is TGTGCCACCAGCAGAGAGCGAAATAGCAATCAGCCCCAGCATTTT. Translated, it gives CATSRERNSNQPQHF.